The next 2 T cell receptor beta chains were all read from a single sample in a study of cytomegalovirus exposure and HLA in healthy donors. Primers included in the PCR were 60 Vbeta and 13 Jbeta primers. This table comes from immunoSEQ multiplex PCR, and its TCRdb copy is limited to in-frame clones, with some not included. Counted here are more than 95,000 clones, roughly 79% occurring once; the ten biggest clones make up 3% to 5%. Input material: PBMCs. The origin of the receptors is a woman in her thirties in good health and CMV-seronegative.

The chain uses TRBV6-5 and TRBJ2-6, with 9 bases fitting TRBD2. Germline CDR1 and CDR2: MNHEY and SVGAGI. V dropped 6 bases and J dropped 0; count of bases not matched to a gene: 0. CDR3 length: 15 residues. DNA of the CDR3: TGTGCCAGCAGGACTAGCGGCTCTGGGGCCAACGTCCTGACTTTC. Amino acids: CASRTSGSGANVLTF.

V gene TRBV5-1 combines with J gene TRBJ1-3; 8 bases are shared with TRBD1. Germline V CDR1 and CDR2: SGHRS, YFSETQ. V lost 4 bases and J lost 0; bases outside the gene matches: 6. The CDR3 has 16 amino acids. CDR3 bases: TGCGCCAGCAGCCCGGAGGGACAGGTCTCTGGAAACACCATATATTTT. Translated: CASSPEGQVSGNTIYF.